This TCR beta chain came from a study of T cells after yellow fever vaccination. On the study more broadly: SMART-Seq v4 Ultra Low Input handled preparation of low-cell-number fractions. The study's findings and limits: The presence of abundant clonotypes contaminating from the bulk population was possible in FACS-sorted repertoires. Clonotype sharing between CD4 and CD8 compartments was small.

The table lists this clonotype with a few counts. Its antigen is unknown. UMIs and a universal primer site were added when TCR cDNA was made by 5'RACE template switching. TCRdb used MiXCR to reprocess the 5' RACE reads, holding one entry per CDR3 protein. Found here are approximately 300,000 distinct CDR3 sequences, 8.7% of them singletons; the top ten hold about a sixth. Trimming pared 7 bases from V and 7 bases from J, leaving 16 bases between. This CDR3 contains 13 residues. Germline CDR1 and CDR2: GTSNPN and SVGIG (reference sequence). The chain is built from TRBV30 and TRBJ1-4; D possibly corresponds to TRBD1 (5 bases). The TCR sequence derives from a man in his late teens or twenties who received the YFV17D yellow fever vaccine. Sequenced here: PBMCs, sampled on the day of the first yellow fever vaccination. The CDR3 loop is CASSGTAGEKLFF. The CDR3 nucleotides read TGTGCCTCCTCCGGGACGGCGGGTGAAAAACTGTTTTTT.